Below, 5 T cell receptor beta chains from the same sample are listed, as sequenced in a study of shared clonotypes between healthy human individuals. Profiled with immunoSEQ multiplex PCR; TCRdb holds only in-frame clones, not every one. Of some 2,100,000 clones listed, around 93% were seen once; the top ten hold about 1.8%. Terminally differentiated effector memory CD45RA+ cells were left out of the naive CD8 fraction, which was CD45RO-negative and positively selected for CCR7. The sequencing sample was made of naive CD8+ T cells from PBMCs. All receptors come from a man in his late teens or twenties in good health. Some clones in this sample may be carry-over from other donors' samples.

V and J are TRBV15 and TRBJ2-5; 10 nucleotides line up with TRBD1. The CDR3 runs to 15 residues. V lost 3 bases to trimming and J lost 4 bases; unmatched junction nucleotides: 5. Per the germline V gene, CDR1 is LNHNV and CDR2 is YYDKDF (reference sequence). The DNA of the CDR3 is TGTGCCACCAGCAGGGGGACAGGGGAAGGAGAGACCCAGTACTTC. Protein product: CATSRGTGEGETQYF. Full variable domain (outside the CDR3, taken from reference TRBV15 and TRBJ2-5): DAMVIQNPRYQVTQFGKPVTLSCSQTLNHNVMYWYQQKSSQAPKLLFHYYDKDFNNEADTPDNFQSRRPNTSFCFLDIRSPGLGDTAMYLCATSRGTGEGETQYFGPGTRLLVL.

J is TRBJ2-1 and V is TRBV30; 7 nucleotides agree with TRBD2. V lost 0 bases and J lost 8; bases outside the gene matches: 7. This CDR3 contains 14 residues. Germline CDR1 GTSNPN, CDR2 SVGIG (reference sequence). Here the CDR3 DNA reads TGTGCCTGGAGTGTAGTGGGGGGGGACGATGAGCAGTTCTTC. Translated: CAWSVVGGDDEQFF. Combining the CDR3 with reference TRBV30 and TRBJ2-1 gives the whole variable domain SQTIHQWPATLVQPVGSPLSLECTVEGTSNPNLYWYRQAAGRGLQLLFYSVGIGQISSEVPQNLSASRPQDRQFILSSKKLLLSDSGFYLCAWSVVGGDDEQFFGPGTRLTVL.

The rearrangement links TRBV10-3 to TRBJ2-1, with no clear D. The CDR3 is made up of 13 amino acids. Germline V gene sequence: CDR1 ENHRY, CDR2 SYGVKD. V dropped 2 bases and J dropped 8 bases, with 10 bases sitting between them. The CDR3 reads CAISEGRIYEQFF. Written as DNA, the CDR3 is TGTGCCATCAGTGAGGGGCGGATTTATGAGCAGTTCTTC.

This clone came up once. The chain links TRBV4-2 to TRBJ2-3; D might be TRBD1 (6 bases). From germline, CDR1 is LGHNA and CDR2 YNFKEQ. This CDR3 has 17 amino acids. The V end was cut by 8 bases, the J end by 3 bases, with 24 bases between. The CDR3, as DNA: TGTGCCAGCCGACAGGCCAGCTTCGGTTTAGGGACAGATACGCAGTATTTT. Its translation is CASRQASFGLGTDTQYF.

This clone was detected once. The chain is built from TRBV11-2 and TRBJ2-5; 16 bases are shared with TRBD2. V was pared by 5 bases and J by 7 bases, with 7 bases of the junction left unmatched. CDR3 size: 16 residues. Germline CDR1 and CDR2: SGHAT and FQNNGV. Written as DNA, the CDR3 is TGTGCCAGCAGCCCGGGGACTAGCGGGAGGGTAGTGACCCAGTACTTC. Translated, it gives CASSPGTSGRVVTQYF.